The sample holds a few counts of the clone carrying this T cell receptor (beta chain). The data stem from a study of cytomegalovirus exposure and HLA in healthy donors. Per the germline V gene, CDR1 is SEHNR and CDR2 is FQNEAQ (reference sequence). V was clipped by 7 bases and J by 7 bases; unmatched bases: 15. This CDR3 contains 17 residues. The study ran its PCR with 60 Vbeta and 13 Jbeta primers. Data came from immunoSEQ multiplex PCR; TCRdb stores just in-frame clones and leaves some out. The table shows 70,000 to 95,000 clones, with less than 65% occurring only once. The sample taken for sequencing was PBMCs. The TCR originated in a woman in her twenties or thirties in good health and CMV-seropositive. This chain joins TRBV7-9 and TRBJ1-6; 8 nucleotides line up with TRBD1. In nucleotides, the CDR3 is TGTGCCAGCACCTGGGGCAGGGGGCGAGGATTGAATTCACCCCTCCACTTT. Encoded protein: CASTWGRGRGLNSPLHF.